This T cell receptor beta chain was sequenced for a study of a mutant IDH1 vaccine in newly diagnosed glioma. At the level of the study: Vaccinations were initiated 4-6 weeks following radiotherapy alone, or were given together with temozolomide cycles. Mean patient age was around 40 years; approximately 62% were male and approximately 40% female.

Worth noting for this clone: Its target is not known.

Only in-frame clones appear in the TCRdb table, and some are missing; sequencing was by immunoSEQ multiplex PCR. The data hold around 84,000 clones, with around four fifths observed a single time. Time point indicated: week 47, end of study. The vaccine gave 300 ug of a 20-mer mutant IDH1 peptide subcutaneously per dose. Eight vaccine doses were administered to patients at weeks 1, 3, 5, 7, 11, 15, 19 and 23. There are 19 residues in the CDR3. V dropped 2 bases and J dropped 0; count of bases not matched to a gene: 10. Germline V gene sequence: CDR1 SGHDT, CDR2 YYEEEE. This chain uses TRBV5-6 with TRBJ1-6; TRBD1 aligns across 8 bases. The clonotype originates from a middle-aged man with glioma. This sample comprised PBMCs, obtained from a glioma patient whose treatment included an IDH1 peptide vaccine. CDR3 region: CASSLLNRDRSSYNSPLHF. In nucleotides, the CDR3 is TGTGCCAGCAGCTTACTTAACCGGGACAGGAGCTCCTATAATTCACCCCTCCACTTT.